This T cell receptor (beta chain) was captured in a study of T cell changes during pregnancy in multiple sclerosis. This CDR3 region has 13 residues. V lost 0 bases and J 2 bases, leaving 5 bases between the germline ends. The V gene's germline CDR1 is SGHNT and CDR2 YYREEE (reference sequence). Method: immunoSEQ multiplex PCR; TCRdb's copy keeps in-frame clones and lacks some. Seen here are more than 50,000 clones, roughly nine tenths observed once, and the top ten hold about 2.7%. In its sample, this clone was seen once. The origin of this receptor is a female donor with multiple sclerosis, enrolled in a pregnancy study. This chain links TRBV5-4 with TRBJ1-2; D not certain. The sample here was peripheral blood, taken in the first trimester of pregnancy. The CDR3 nucleotides read TGTGCCAGCAGCTTGGCCTCGAACTATGGCTACACCTTC. Translating gives CASSLASNYGYTF.